This T cell receptor (beta chain) was identified in a study of identical twins. Study-wide points: A lower insertion count was a feature of abundant cord blood beta clonotypes, with no such feature in memory repertoires.

Per the germline V gene, CDR1 is SGDLS and CDR2 is YYNGEE. J was trimmed by 6 bases and V by 7 bases; bases with no gene match: 13. This CDR3 is built from 15 residues. A word on this clonotype: What it recognizes is unknown.

TCRdb passed the 5' RACE reads through MiXCR, listing each CDR3 protein once. The table has hundreds of thousands of distinct CDR3 sequences, approximately 9% seen once. The data were also submitted as part of a second study, on yellow fever vaccine responses in identical twins.

Sequencing used PBMCs. This clonotype was obtained from a woman under 30 in good health. V is TRBV9 and J is TRBJ2-3; the match to TRBD1 covers 8 bases. The CDR3 sequence: CASGFRQGIQDTQYF. For the CDR3, the DNA is TGTGCCAGCGGTTTTCGACAGGGGATCCAGGATACGCAGTATTTT.